The rows below give T cell receptor beta chains drawn from one sample of a study of T cell responses to AZD1222 COVID-19 vaccine. Sequencing used immunoSEQ multiplex PCR; TCRdb keeps in-frame clones, though not all of them. This sample carries 150,000 to 200,000 clones, 70% to 90% of them seen once, and the ten largest clones take roughly 10%. The specimen was peripheral blood, collected 28 days after the second AZD1222 dose. Every receptor here comes from an adult who received the AZD1222 COVID-19 vaccine. CDR3s include the opening cysteine and the closing phenylalanine or tryptophan. Fields, in order: CDR3 protein, CDR3 DNA, V gene, J gene, D gene, clone size. The D gene is left open where the match is weak. Size values are once, few and many counts, or a class for expanded clones, and some rows have none.

cdr3_aa: CASSTVVWVRGSNTGELFF; cdr3_nt: TGTGCCAGCAGCACCGTAGTGTGGGTGCGGGGGAGCAACACCGGGGAGCTGTTTTTT; v_call: TRBV9; j_call: TRBJ2-2; d_call: TRBD2; clone_size: .
cdr3_aa: CASRRGLASETQYF; cdr3_nt: TGTGCCAGCCGACGCGGGTTGGCCTCCGAGACCCAGTACTTC; v_call: TRBV3-1/TRBV3-2; j_call: TRBJ2-5; d_call: .; clone_size: .
cdr3_aa: CASSEGPRGTEAFF; cdr3_nt: TGTGCCAGCAGTGAAGGGCCACGGGGCACTGAAGCTTTCTTT; v_call: TRBV5-6; j_call: TRBJ1-1; d_call: .; clone_size: .
cdr3_aa: CASSIDRGTSVETQYF; cdr3_nt: TGTGCCAGTAGTATAGATCGGGGTACTAGCGTGGAGACCCAGTACTTC; v_call: TRBV19; j_call: TRBJ2-5; d_call: TRBD2; clone_size: .
cdr3_aa: CASSATSGGSYEQYF; cdr3_nt: TGTGCCAGCAGTGCGACTAGCGGGGGCTCCTACGAGCAGTACTTC; v_call: TRBV7-2; j_call: TRBJ2-7; d_call: TRBD2; clone_size: .
cdr3_aa: CASSQEYAKNIQYF; cdr3_nt: TGTGCCAGCAGCCAAGAGTATGCCAAAAACATTCAGTACTTC; v_call: TRBV5-6; j_call: TRBJ2-4; d_call: .; clone_size: once
cdr3_aa: CAISGGSSTDTQYF; cdr3_nt: TGTGCCATCAGTGGGGGGTCTAGCACAGATACGCAGTATTTT; v_call: TRBV10-3; j_call: TRBJ2-3; d_call: .; clone_size: .
cdr3_aa: CASSLQGGNQPQHF; cdr3_nt: TGTGCCAGCAGCTTGCAGGGTGGCAATCAGCCCCAGCATTTT; v_call: TRBV5-4; j_call: TRBJ1-5; d_call: .; clone_size: .
cdr3_aa: CASSFAGYDYEQYF; cdr3_nt: TGTGCCAGCAGCTTCGCCGGGTACGACTACGAGCAGTACTTC; v_call: TRBV7-9; j_call: TRBJ2-7; d_call: .; clone_size: .
cdr3_aa: CASIDWGRDGYTF; cdr3_nt: TGTGCCAGTATCGATTGGGGGAGAGATGGCTACACCTTC; v_call: TRBV19; j_call: TRBJ1-2; d_call: .; clone_size: .
cdr3_aa: CASSLPVNADSPLHF; cdr3_nt: TGTGCCAGCAGCTTGCCCGTGAATGCCGACTCACCCCTCCACTTT; v_call: TRBV5-5; j_call: TRBJ1-6; d_call: .; clone_size: .
cdr3_aa: CASSHGLTGQEQFF; cdr3_nt: TGCGCCAGCAGCCATGGACTGACGGGGCAGGAGCAGTTCTTC; v_call: TRBV5-1; j_call: TRBJ2-1; d_call: .; clone_size: .
cdr3_aa: CASSPTGRNTGELFF; cdr3_nt: TGTGCCAGCAGCCCCACCGGGCGAAACACCGGGGAGCTGTTTTTT; v_call: TRBV7-8; j_call: TRBJ2-2; d_call: .; clone_size: .
cdr3_aa: CASSEGGDRNQPQHF; cdr3_nt: TGTGCCAGCAGTGAAGGGGGGGACAGGAATCAGCCCCAGCATTTT; v_call: TRBV6-1; j_call: TRBJ1-5; d_call: TRBD1; clone_size: .
cdr3_aa: CASSQGTGESGNTIYF; cdr3_nt: TGCGCCAGCAGCCAAGGGACCGGTGAATCTGGAAACACCATATATTTT; v_call: TRBV4-3; j_call: TRBJ1-3; d_call: .; clone_size: few
cdr3_aa: CASSQQGGYNSPLHF; cdr3_nt: TGTGCCAGCAGCCAACAGGGGGGATATAATTCACCCCTCCACTTT; v_call: TRBV3-1/TRBV3-2; j_call: TRBJ1-6; d_call: TRBD1; clone_size: .
cdr3_aa: CASSLAGRDYGYTF; cdr3_nt: TGTGCCAGCAGCTTAGCAGGGCGGGACTATGGCTACACCTTC; v_call: TRBV7-8; j_call: TRBJ1-2; d_call: .; clone_size: .
cdr3_aa: CASSLGAGYTF; cdr3_nt: TGTGCCAGCAGCCTTGGGGCAGGCTACACCTTC; v_call: TRBV3-1/TRBV3-2; j_call: TRBJ1-2; d_call: .; clone_size: .
cdr3_aa: CASGLVGVGGDGQPQHF; cdr3_nt: TGTGCTAGTGGTTTGGTTGGCGTTGGGGGAGACGGTCAGCCCCAGCATTTT; v_call: TRBV12-5; j_call: TRBJ1-5; d_call: .; clone_size: few
cdr3_aa: CAWSDLRRGYGYTF; cdr3_nt: TGTGCCTGGAGTGACCTAAGGCGGGGCTATGGCTACACCTTC; v_call: TRBV30; j_call: TRBJ1-2; d_call: .; clone_size: .
cdr3_aa: CASSLARGSSYEQYF; cdr3_nt: TGCGCCAGCAGCTTGGCCCGAGGCTCCTCCTACGAGCAGTACTTC; v_call: TRBV5-1; j_call: TRBJ2-7; d_call: .; clone_size: .
cdr3_aa: CASSSTRDTYEQYF; cdr3_nt: TGTGCCAGCAGCTCTACCAGGGACACCTACGAGCAGTACTTC; v_call: TRBV7-9; j_call: TRBJ2-7; d_call: .; clone_size: .
cdr3_aa: CASSSSRTANEKLFF; cdr3_nt: TGTGCCAGTAGTTCATCAAGGACGGCGAATGAAAAACTGTTTTTT; v_call: TRBV19; j_call: TRBJ1-4; d_call: .; clone_size: .
cdr3_aa: CSVLHGGTETQYF; cdr3_nt: TGCAGCGTTCTCCATGGGGGCACGGAGACCCAGTACTTC; v_call: TRBV29-1; j_call: TRBJ2-5; d_call: .; clone_size: .
cdr3_aa: CASSEVPGGQETQYF; cdr3_nt: TGTGCCAGCAGTGAAGTCCCGGGGGGCCAAGAGACCCAGTACTTC; v_call: TRBV6-1; j_call: TRBJ2-5; d_call: TRBD2; clone_size: .
cdr3_aa: CASTGTGGNQPQHF; cdr3_nt: TGTGCCAGTACGGGGACAGGGGGAAATCAGCCCCAGCATTTT; v_call: TRBV19; j_call: TRBJ1-5; d_call: TRBD1; clone_size: .
cdr3_aa: CASSYVDRVAEAFF; cdr3_nt: TGTGCCAGCAGTTACGTGGACAGGGTTGCTGAAGCTTTCTTT; v_call: TRBV6-5; j_call: TRBJ1-1; d_call: TRBD1; clone_size: .
cdr3_aa: CASSINRAGGTEAFF; cdr3_nt: TGTGCCAGTAGTATAAACAGGGCAGGGGGCACTGAAGCTTTCTTT; v_call: TRBV19; j_call: TRBJ1-1; d_call: TRBD1; clone_size: .
cdr3_aa: CASSRTVNTEAFF; cdr3_nt: TGTGCCAGCAGCCGGACAGTGAACACTGAAGCTTTCTTT; v_call: TRBV13; j_call: TRBJ1-1; d_call: .; clone_size: .
cdr3_aa: CASSYPSYEQYF; cdr3_nt: TGTGCCAGCAGCTACCCCTCCTACGAGCAGTACTTC; v_call: TRBV7-2; j_call: TRBJ2-7; d_call: .; clone_size: once
cdr3_aa: CASKPTGFNSPLHF; cdr3_nt: TGTGCCAGTAAACCGACAGGGTTTAATTCACCCCTCCACTTT; v_call: TRBV19; j_call: TRBJ1-6; d_call: TRBD1; clone_size: .
cdr3_aa: CASRKDRTLTGELFF; cdr3_nt: TGTGCCAGCAGAAAGGACAGGACCCTCACCGGGGAGCTGTTTTTT; v_call: TRBV11-1; j_call: TRBJ2-2; d_call: TRBD1; clone_size: .
cdr3_aa: CASSLTGEGETQYF; cdr3_nt: TGCGCCAGCAGCCTCACAGGAGAGGGAGAGACCCAGTACTTC; v_call: TRBV10-2; j_call: TRBJ2-5; d_call: .; clone_size: .
cdr3_aa: CASSPGTSGYNEQFF; cdr3_nt: TGTGCCAGCAGCCCCGGGACTAGCGGTTACAATGAGCAGTTCTTC; v_call: TRBV7-3; j_call: TRBJ2-1; d_call: TRBD2; clone_size: .
cdr3_aa: CASIWGQGSHQPQHF; cdr3_nt: TGTGCCAGCATTTGGGGACAGGGGTCCCATCAGCCCCAGCATTTT; v_call: TRBV6-5; j_call: TRBJ1-5; d_call: TRBD1; clone_size: .
cdr3_aa: CASSLWGTGGLNTEAFF; cdr3_nt: TGTGCCAGCAGTTTATGGGGGACAGGGGGCCTAAACACTGAAGCTTTCTTT; v_call: TRBV28; j_call: TRBJ1-1; d_call: TRBD1; clone_size: .
cdr3_aa: CASMIQPDNEQFF; cdr3_nt: TGCGCCAGCATGATCCAGCCTGACAATGAGCAGTTCTTC; v_call: TRBV5-1; j_call: TRBJ2-1; d_call: .; clone_size: .
cdr3_aa: CASSPGPQTDTQYF; cdr3_nt: TGTGCCAGCAGCCCGGGCCCACAGACAGATACGCAGTATTTT; v_call: TRBV7-2; j_call: TRBJ2-3; d_call: .; clone_size: .
cdr3_aa: CAWSPIGQVDKFSGNTIYF; cdr3_nt: TGTGCCTGGAGTCCTATCGGACAGGTTGACAAATTCTCTGGAAACACCATATATTTT; v_call: TRBV30; j_call: TRBJ1-3; d_call: TRBD1; clone_size: .
cdr3_aa: CASSLVAGTGNQPQHF; cdr3_nt: TGTGCCAGCAGCTTAGTCGCCGGGACAGGCAATCAGCCCCAGCATTTT; v_call: TRBV7-2; j_call: TRBJ1-5; d_call: TRBD1; clone_size: .
cdr3_aa: CSVPGVRVLTQYF; cdr3_nt: TGCAGCGTCCCGGGGGTTAGGGTTCTCACGCAGTATTTT; v_call: TRBV29-1; j_call: TRBJ2-3; d_call: .; clone_size: .
cdr3_aa: CASGLSYGYTF; cdr3_nt: TGTGCCAGCGGGCTTTCTTATGGCTACACCTTC; v_call: TRBV19; j_call: TRBJ1-2; d_call: .; clone_size: .
cdr3_aa: CASSLGGRYEQYF; cdr3_nt: TGCGCCAGCAGCTTGGGTGGACGCTACGAGCAGTACTTC; v_call: TRBV5-1; j_call: TRBJ2-7; d_call: .; clone_size: .
cdr3_aa: CASSLDISLYGYTF; cdr3_nt: TGTGCCAGCAGCTTGGACATATCCCTCTATGGCTACACCTTC; v_call: TRBV5-4; j_call: TRBJ1-2; d_call: .; clone_size: once
cdr3_aa: CASGPSSGVNEQFF; cdr3_nt: TGTGCCAGCGGCCCGTCTAGCGGGGTTAATGAGCAGTTCTTC; v_call: TRBV6-2/TRBV6-3; j_call: TRBJ2-1; d_call: TRBD2; clone_size: .
cdr3_aa: CASLNHNEQFF; cdr3_nt: TGTGCCAGCCTCAACCACAATGAGCAGTTCTTC; v_call: TRBV6-5; j_call: TRBJ2-1; d_call: .; clone_size: .
cdr3_aa: CASSSGAPIGGYTF; cdr3_nt: TGTGCCAGCTCATCAGGGGCCCCCATAGGGGGCTACACCTTC; v_call: TRBV18; j_call: TRBJ1-2; d_call: .; clone_size: .